This T cell receptor beta chain appears in the sequencing data of a study of radiotherapy plus CTLA-4 blockade in lung cancer. On the study more broadly: Overall, approximately 19% of patients showed an objective response, while roughly 28% attained disease control. Whole-study results and caveats: Blood saw expansion of tumor-derived TCR clones after radiotherapy plus ipilimumab.

Germline-derived CDR1 and CDR2 are MGHDK and SYGVNS. V was clipped by 2 bases and J by 4 bases; unmatched bases: 3. The CDR3 is made up of 14 amino acids. With respect to this clone: What it binds is unknown.

Chemo-refractory metastatic non-small-cell lung cancer patients received focal radiation with ipilimumab CTLA-4 blockade. Sequencing was performed with immunoSEQ multiplex PCR; in TCRdb, only in-frame clones are kept and a portion is missing. The table has roughly 54,000 clones, approximately 79% seen once; the top ten hold 3.2%. The rearrangement joins TRBV25-1 to TRBJ2-3, with 7 bases that match TRBD2. This receptor was identified in a human donor with non-small cell lung cancer who had a partial response to radiotherapy plus ipilimumab. The sample in question was peripheral blood, obtained from a patient treated with radiotherapy plus ipilimumab. CDR3 region: CASSEIAGPDTQYF. The CDR3 DNA follows: TGTGCCAGCAGTGAAATAGCGGGTCCAGATACGCAGTATTTT.